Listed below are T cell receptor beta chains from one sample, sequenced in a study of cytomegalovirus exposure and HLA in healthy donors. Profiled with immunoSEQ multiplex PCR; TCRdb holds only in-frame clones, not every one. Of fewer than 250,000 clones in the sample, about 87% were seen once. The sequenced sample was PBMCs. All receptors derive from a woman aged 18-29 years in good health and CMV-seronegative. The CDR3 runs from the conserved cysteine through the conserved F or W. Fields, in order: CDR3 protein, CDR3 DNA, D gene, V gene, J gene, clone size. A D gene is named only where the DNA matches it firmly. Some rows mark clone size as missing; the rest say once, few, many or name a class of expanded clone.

CASSQGGQGVTPLHF	TGTGCCAGCAGTCAAGGGGGACAGGGTGTTACACCCCTCCACTTT	TRBD1	TRBV6-6	TRBJ1-6	.
CASSIDRTGPQDTQYF	TGTGCCAGTAGTATAGATCGGACAGGGCCCCAGGATACGCAGTATTTT	TRBD1	TRBV19	TRBJ2-3	.
CASSRGGGRETQYF	TGTGCCAGCAGCAGAGGGGGCGGGAGGGAGACCCAGTACTTC	.	TRBV7-2	TRBJ2-5	.
CASSGTSGGTDTQYF	TGTGCCAGCAGCGGGACTAGCGGGGGGACAGATACGCAGTATTTT	TRBD2	TRBV6-4	TRBJ2-3	once
CASSPRPTSGRSYEQYF	TGTGCCAGCAGTCCACGCCCGACTAGCGGGAGGTCATACGAGCAGTACTTC	TRBD2	TRBV27	TRBJ2-7	.
CASSVTTGGRPNEKLFF	TGTGCCAGCAGCGTAACAACGGGGGGCCGACCAAATGAAAAACTGTTTTTT	.	TRBV9	TRBJ1-4	once
CSSSWRGRTGTYEQYF	TGTTCCAGCAGCTGGAGGGGTCGGACAGGGACCTACGAGCAGTACTTC	TRBD1	TRBV7-9	TRBJ2-7	.
CARGAVAGYNEQFF	TGTGCCAGGGGGGCAGTAGCGGGCTACAATGAGCAGTTCTTC	.	TRBV2	TRBJ2-1	.
CASSYSVGTTEAFF	TGTGCCAGCAGTTACTCTGTGGGGACTACTGAAGCTTTCTTT	.	TRBV6-5	TRBJ1-1	few
CASSERGGNTIYF	TGTGCCAGCAGTGAACGGGGTGGAAACACCATATATTTT	.	TRBV6-1	TRBJ1-3	.
CASNWGGSTSDTQYF	TGTGCCAGCAATTGGGGCGGCTCTACATCCGATACGCAGTATTTT	.	TRBV13	TRBJ2-3	.
CASSPRAGDGANVLTF	TGTGCCAGCAGCCCCAGGGCAGGGGATGGGGCCAACGTCCTGACTTTC	.	TRBV4-2	TRBJ2-6	.
CASSVTGKRTDTQYF	TGTGCCAGCAGTGTTACAGGGAAGCGCACAGATACGCAGTATTTT	.	TRBV25-1	TRBJ2-3	.
CASSADSSTDTQYF	TGTGCCAGCAGTGCGGACAGTAGCACAGATACGCAGTATTTT	.	TRBV2	TRBJ2-3	.
CASSRDCEQFF	TGTGCCAGCAGCCGGGACTGTGAGCAGTTCTTC	.	TRBV5-4	TRBJ2-1	.
CASSLADLAGYNYEQYF	TGTGCCAGCAGCTTGGCGGATTTAGCGGGTTATAACTACGAGCAGTACTTC	TRBD2	TRBV7-2	TRBJ2-7	.
CASSYGTGYNEQFF	TGTGCCAGCAGTTACGGGACAGGCTACAATGAGCAGTTCTTC	TRBD1	TRBV6-6	TRBJ2-1	.
CASSTTGGQIAYEQYF	TGCGCCAGCAGTACCACGGGAGGCCAAATCGCCTACGAGCAGTACTTC	TRBD2	TRBV5-1	TRBJ2-7	.
CASSVGLNSYEQYF	TGTGCCAGCAGCGTCGGACTAAATTCCTACGAGCAGTACTTC	.	TRBV9	TRBJ2-7	.
CASTRTGDKAQYF	TGTGCCAGCACCAGGACAGGGGACAAGGCCCAGTACTTC	TRBD1	TRBV28	TRBJ2-5	.
CASSNPGGRGDYNEQFF	TGTGCCAGCAGTAACCCGGGGGGGCGGGGGGACTACAATGAGCAGTTCTTC	TRBD2	TRBV7-2	TRBJ2-1	.
CASSSTSGAYEQYF	TGTGCCAGCAGCTCGACTAGCGGGGCGTACGAGCAGTACTTC	TRBD2	TRBV5-6	TRBJ2-7	.
CASSHGLGDTEAFF	TGTGCCAGCAGTCACGGCCTCGGGGACACTGAAGCTTTCTTT	.	TRBV5-4	TRBJ1-1	.
CASSRRTGTGVTEAFF	TGTGCCAGCAGCCGAAGAACCGGGACAGGGGTTACTGAAGCTTTCTTT	TRBD1	TRBV6-6	TRBJ1-1	.
CASSAPGQGNYGYTF	TGTGCCAGCAGCGCCCCGGGACAGGGTAACTATGGCTACACCTTC	TRBD1	TRBV9	TRBJ1-2	.
CASNPLAGGPHEQFF	TGTGCCAGCAACCCACTAGCGGGAGGGCCCCATGAGCAGTTCTTC	TRBD2	TRBV6-1	TRBJ2-1	.
CASSPWIADNNFYEQYF	TGTGCCAGCAGCCCCTGGATCGCGGACAACAATTTCTACGAGCAGTACTTC	.	TRBV7-9	TRBJ2-7	few
CASSQDGDRLDF	TGCGCCAGCAGCCAAGATGGGGACAGGTTAGACTTC	TRBD1	TRBV4-1	TRBJ2-4	.
CASSSPGDNQPQHF	TGTGCCAGCAGTTCCCCAGGGGACAATCAGCCCCAGCATTTT	.	TRBV28	TRBJ1-5	.
CASNPGLSQETQYF	TGTGCCAGCAACCCGGGACTGTCCCAAGAGACCCAGTACTTC	.	TRBV5-4	TRBJ2-5	.
CASSLVGTETQYF	TGTGCCAGCAGCTTAGTCGGGACTGAGACCCAGTACTTC	.	TRBV7-9	TRBJ2-5	.
CSGRGQENTEAFF	TGCAGCGGGAGGGGACAGGAGAACACTGAAGCTTTCTTT	TRBD1	TRBV29-1	TRBJ1-1	.
CASSLGGAGSTNEKLFF	TGTGCCAGCAGCTTGGGAGGAGCAGGGTCAACTAATGAAAAACTGTTTTTT	.	TRBV5-4	TRBJ1-4	.
CASSLGGDYSNQPQHF	TGTGCCAGCAGCTTGGGAGGGGACTATAGCAATCAGCCCCAGCATTTT	.	TRBV7-9	TRBJ1-5	.
CASSSGQGTNYGYTF	TGTGCCAGCAGCTCCGGACAGGGGACTAACTATGGCTACACCTTC	TRBD1	TRBV5-4	TRBJ1-2	once
CASSSTTQGGSYEQYF	TGTGCCAGCAGCTCGACCACGCAGGGTGGCTCCTACGAGCAGTACTTC	.	TRBV11-3	TRBJ2-7	.
CSGSLGRGRETQYF	TGCAGCGGTAGCCTCGGTCGAGGGCGAGAGACCCAGTACTTC	.	TRBV29-1	TRBJ2-5	.
CASSLAQGGNQPQHF	TGTGCCAGCAGTTTAGCACAGGGCGGCAATCAGCCCCAGCATTTT	.	TRBV28	TRBJ1-5	.
CASRWEEGGNQPQHF	TGTGCCAGCAGATGGGAGGAGGGAGGCAATCAGCCCCAGCATTTT	.	TRBV2	TRBJ1-5	.